Each of the 26 T cell receptor beta chains below was sequenced from the same sample in a study of OX40 agonist ivuxolimab in advanced cancers. Produced via immunoSEQ multiplex PCR; TCRdb's table is partial and in-frame only. Of 90,000 to 100,000 clones detected, around 83% appear once; the ten largest clones hold about 1.5%. The source was CD4+ or CD8+ T cells sorted from blood, collected in a trial of the OX40 agonist ivuxolimab. The receptors originated from an adult with an advanced solid tumor such as melanoma, head and neck, liver or kidney cancer.

V is TRBV6-1 and J is TRBJ1-6, with D possibly TRBD1 on 5 matching bases. The CDR3 extends over 16 amino acids. CDR1 is MNHNS and CDR2 is SASEGT in the germline V gene. Trimming removed 2 bases at V and 6 bases at J, with 14 bases between. In DNA form, the CDR3 reads TGTGCCAGCAGTGAAAGGGCAGGGATCAGTAATTCACCCCTCCACTTT. Its protein product is CASSERAGISNSPLHF.

The chain combines TRBV19 with TRBJ2-7; D remains ambiguous. The CDR3 length is 15 residues. V shed 6 bases and J shed 4 bases, with 19 bases lying between them. Germline assignment: CDR1 LNHDA and CDR2 SQIVND (reference sequence). The CDR3 reads CASRSGRAIPYEQYF. The CDR3 DNA is TGTGCCAGTAGATCCGGACGCGCCATTCCGTACGAGCAGTACTTC.

This clone was seen just once. The rearrangement uses TRBV19 and TRBJ1-1; 9 positions match TRBD1. CDR1 LNHDA and CDR2 SQIVND come from the germline V gene (reference sequence). V gave up 5 bases and J gave up 4 bases; unmatched junction bases: 8. This CDR3 region has 15 residues. In nucleotides, the CDR3 is TGTGCCAGTAGTTTCGGGACAGGGAGAATCACTGAAGCTTTCTTT. Residues: CASSFGTGRITEAFF. Filled out from reference TRBV19 and TRBJ1-1, the complete variable domain reads DGGITQSPKYLFRKEGQNVTLSCEQNLNHDAMYWYRQDPGQGLRLIYYSQIVNDFQKGDIAEGYSVSREKKESFPLTVTSAQKNPTAFYLCASSFGTGRITEAFFGQGTRLTVV.

V and J are TRBV5-8 and TRBJ1-4; D uncertain. CDR3 length equals 15 residues. Germline V gene sequence: CDR1 SGHTS, CDR2 YDEGEE. V lost 0 bases and J lost 4, with 10 bases in between. The CDR3 nucleotides are TGTGCCAGCAGCTTGGGACAAAATAATAATGAAAAACTGTTTTTT. Translation gives CASSLGQNNNEKLFF.

The chain employs TRBV6-5 and TRBJ2-7; 7 bases match TRBD1. V was clipped by 4 bases and J by 4 bases; unmatched bases: 4. CDR1 and CDR2 from the germline V gene are MNHEY and SVGAGI. This CDR3 spans 13 amino acids. DNA of the CDR3: TGTGCCAGCAGTTTTACGACAGGGTACGAGCAGTACTTC. Its protein product is CASSFTTGYEQYF.

The chain joins TRBV25-1 to TRBJ1-6, with 9 positions matching TRBD1. Germline trimming cut 4 bases from V and 10 bases from J; bases unmatched to any gene: 8. The CDR3 is 15 amino acids. CDR1 and CDR2 (germline): MGHDK, SYGVNS. The CDR3 protein is CASSVNRGQGSPLHF. In nucleotides, the CDR3 is TGTGCCAGCAGTGTAAACAGGGGGCAAGGATCACCCCTCCACTTT.

This chain uses TRBV28 with TRBJ1-5; D is uncertain. Between the trimmed V and J ends, which lost 5 bases and 0 bases, there was a span of 11 bases. This CDR3 comprises 15 residues. Germline V gene data show CDR1 as MDHEN and CDR2 as SYDVKM. The CDR3 loop is CASSLYRDSNQPQHF. The CDR3 DNA is TGTGCCAGCAGTCTCTATAGAGATAGCAATCAGCCCCAGCATTTT.

For this clone: Other nucleotide sequences in the sample specify the same CDR3. The chain uses TRBV20-1 and TRBJ2-5, with no clear D. V lost 5 bases, J lost 4 bases, and 5 bases lay in between. Germline V gene sequence: CDR1 DFQATT, CDR2 SNEGSKA (reference sequence). The CDR3 loop spans 10 amino acids. In DNA form, the CDR3 reads TGCAGTGCTCTGGGAGAGACCCAGTACTTC. Translated: CSALGETQYF.

The chain carries TRBV7-2 and TRBJ1-2; 10 bases align to TRBD1. Trimming removed 3 bases from V and 6 bases from J; junction bases left unmatched: 7. The CDR3 is 15 amino acids. The germline V gene has CDR1 SGHTA and CDR2 FQGNSA. In nucleotides, the CDR3 is TGTGCCAGCAGCTTTATAACCGGGACAGGGGATGGCTACACCTTC. Protein product: CASSFITGTGDGYTF.

This clone was counted a few times. The chain has TRBV6-6 and TRBJ1-2, with 7 bases lining up with TRBD1. The CDR3 loop spans 12 amino acids. CDR1 and CDR2 from the germline V gene are MNHNY and SVGAGI (reference sequence). The V gene end was trimmed by 6 bases and the J gene end by 8 bases; junction bases not matched to a gene: 6. The CDR3 nucleotides are TGTGCCAGCAGATACCAGGGGGAGGGCTACACCTTC. Its protein is CASRYQGEGYTF.

The V gene is TRBV7-2, the J gene TRBJ2-3, with D perhaps being TRBD1 or TRBD2 (5 bases each). The V gene lost 2 bases and the J gene lost 2 bases, with 14 bases spanning the gap. Germline V gene data show CDR1 as SGHTA and CDR2 as FQGNSA. The CDR3 is 16 residues long. The CDR3 nucleotides read TGTGCCAGCAGCTTAATGTCAGGGAGATCCACAGATACGCAGTATTTT. Translating it yields CASSLMSGRSTDTQYF.

The chain employs TRBV6-4 and TRBJ1-1, with D uncertain. The CDR3 is 14 amino acids. CDR1 is MRHNA, CDR2 SNTAGT, per germline. V was trimmed by 5 bases and J by 5 bases, leaving 15 bases between them. CDR3 sequence reads: CASSIWAGGTEAFF. CDR3 in DNA: TGTGCCAGCAGTATTTGGGCAGGAGGGACTGAAGCTTTCTTT.

This clone was picked up a small number of times. The chain recombines TRBV6-1 with TRBJ1-1; 7 bases agree with TRBD1. Germline CDR1 MNHNS, CDR2 SASEGT. V shed 6 bases, J shed 6 bases, and the junction held 7 bases outside the gene matches. This CDR3 is built from 13 residues. The CDR3 DNA follows: TGTGCCAGCAGCTCCATCCAGGGGGCTGAAGCTTTCTTT. Protein sequence: CASSSIQGAEAFF.

This chain links TRBV7-2 with TRBJ1-4; unclear D gene. With 5 bases removed from V and 5 bases from J, the gap between germline ends came to 12 bases. In germline, CDR1 is SGHTA, CDR2 FQGNSA. This CDR3 comprises 14 residues. The DNA of the CDR3 is TGTGCCAGCAGCCCGGGGATGTTCAATGAAAAACTGTTTTTT. It yields the protein CASSPGMFNEKLFF.

This sequence joins TRBV7-2 and TRBJ2-7; D may be TRBD2 (6 bases). Trimming removed 5 bases from V and 2 bases from J, with 16 bases in between. From germline, CDR1 is SGHTA and CDR2 FQGNSA. This CDR3 region has 15 residues. The CDR3 DNA sequence: TGTGCCAGCAGCGTAACGGGACTGAATACCTACGAGCAGTACTTC. This encodes CASSVTGLNTYEQYF.

V and J are TRBV7-8 and TRBJ1-2; no firm D call. Trimming stripped 5 bases from V and 7 bases from J, with 29 bases between. CDR1 SGHVS and CDR2 FQNEAQ come from the germline V gene. This CDR3 has 18 residues. The chain's CDR3 is CASSPPLIGVPLESGYTF. The CDR3 DNA reads as TGTGCCAGCAGCCCTCCCCTCATAGGCGTTCCTTTGGAGAGTGGCTACACCTTC.

Details on this clone: This same CDR3 is encoded by further DNA sequences in the sample. This chain connects TRBV4-1 to TRBJ1-5; possibly TRBD1 for D (5 bases). Trimming removed 1 base from V and 2 bases from J, with 18 bases in between. CDR1 is MGHRA and CDR2 is YSYEKL in the germline V gene. The CDR3 consists of 18 residues. The CDR3 coding sequence is TGCGCCAGCAGCCAAGTCGGACGGAGGGGCGGGGGCAATCAGCCCCAGCATTTT. It encodes CASSQVGRRGGGNQPQHF.

This chain joins TRBV6-5 and TRBJ1-5, with 12 bases lining up with TRBD1. This CDR3 region has 16 residues. Germline values: CDR1 MNHEY, CDR2 SVGAGI. With 4 bases clipped from V and 5 bases from J, the junction kept 6 bases outside the gene matches. The CDR3 protein is CASSSGQGAHYQPQHF. The CDR3 region has the DNA TGTGCCAGCAGTTCGGGACAGGGGGCCCACTATCAGCCCCAGCATTTT.

This rearrangement joins TRBV7-2 to TRBJ1-5; D is undetermined. This CDR3 has 14 residues. Germline values: CDR1 SGHTA, CDR2 FQGNSA. The V end lost 4 bases, the J end lost 3 bases, and 10 bases lay between the germline ends. The CDR3 region has the DNA TGTGCCAGCAGCTCCCGGGCCAACAATCAGCCCCAGCATTTT. This sequence encodes CASSSRANNQPQHF.

This clone was counted once. J is TRBJ2-3 and V is TRBV2; D remains ambiguous. Germline V lookup: CDR1 SNHLY, CDR2 FYNNEI. CDR3 length equals 12 residues. Between the trimmed V and J ends, which lost 6 bases and 2 bases, there was a span of 6 bases. The CDR3 DNA reads TGTGCCAGCAGGGCGGACACAGATACGCAGTATTTT. Translating gives CASRADTDTQYF. The full variable domain, in which reference TRBV2 and TRBJ2-3 provide the parts outside the CDR3, is EPEVTQTPSHQVTQMGQEVILRCVPISNHLYFYWYRQILGQKVEFLVSFYNNEISEKSEIFDDQFSVERPDGSNFTLKIRSTKLEDSAMYFCASRADTDTQYFGPGTRLTVL.

The V and J genes are TRBV18 and TRBJ2-5, with 8 bases fitting TRBD2. This CDR3 has 15 amino acids. Trimming at V came to 3 bases and at J to 4 bases, leaving 7 bases not matched to a gene. CDR1 KGHSH and CDR2 LQKENI come from the germline V gene. In DNA form, the CDR3 reads TGTGCCAGCTCACCCCGAGTAGCGGGACGAGAGACCCAGTACTTC. Translated, it gives CASSPRVAGRETQYF.

The genes are TRBV28 and TRBJ1-2, with a weak D call TRBD1 (5 bases). Trimming took 7 bases from V and 2 from J, leaving 17 bases between them. CDR3 length: 15 amino acids. Germline lookup yields CDR1 MDHEN and CDR2 SYDVKM. The chain's CDR3 is CASTPSRGGNYGYTF. CDR3 sequence (DNA): TGTGCCAGCACCCCTTCGCGGGGCGGAAACTATGGCTACACCTTC.

This chain connects TRBV11-2 to TRBJ2-7; D may be TRBD2 (5 bases). Trimming removed 2 bases at V and 6 bases at J, with 14 bases between. This CDR3 has 14 amino acids. Germline loops: CDR1 SGHAT, CDR2 FQNNGV. This CDR3 is CASSLLAGRTEQYF. CDR3 bases: TGTGCCAGCAGCTTATTGGCGGGTCGGACCGAGCAGTACTTC.

This rearrangement joins TRBV25-1 to TRBJ2-2; TRBD2 is a possible D gene (7 bases). From germline, CDR1 is MGHDK and CDR2 SYGVNS. V lost 0 bases and J lost 4, with 9 bases in between. The CDR3 totals 15 residues. CDR3 in DNA: TGTGCCAGCAGTGAATATCGGGGGGCCACCGGGGAGCTGTTTTTT. This encodes CASSEYRGATGELFF.

This chain uses TRBV6-1 with TRBJ2-4; 7 bases match TRBD1. The CDR3 has 15 residues. V lost 10 bases, J lost 8 bases, and 17 bases stayed unmatched. Germline assignment: CDR1 MNHNS and CDR2 SASEGT. The CDR3 sequence is CATLRLGQTGDIQYF. CDR3 DNA: TGTGCCACCCTGCGACTGGGACAGACAGGAGACATTCAGTACTTC.

The chain joins TRBV6-6 to TRBJ2-7; D gene uncertain. CDR1 is MNHNY, CDR2 SVGAGI, per germline (reference sequence). V was clipped by 0 bases and J by 1 base, with 4 bases between them. The CDR3 totals 13 residues. In nucleotides, the CDR3 is TGTGCCAGCAGTTACTCCGGGTCCTACGAGCAGTACTTC. Its protein product is CASSYSGSYEQYF.